This TCR beta chain was retrieved from a study of blood T cell repertoires in COVID-19 (dated by TCRdb to 2018 to 2021). Turning to the overall study: Samples covering the acute and convalescent phases of COVID-19 were provided by collaborators in the United States, Italy and Spain. A de-identified subject ID, COVID-19 status, age in years and sex were almost always included in the sample metadata. Deeply sampled blood TCRbeta repertoires from subjects exposed to, actively infected with, or recovered from COVID-19 were included in the dataset. The repertoires were released in a freely available public database meant as a resource for research on the immune response to SARS-CoV-2. Where available, HLA class I and class II types were taken from metadata supplied by the sample provider and were not determined by assay-based typing. The prospective study material was composed of cDNA or gDNA derived from T cells, B-cell-depleted T cells, or PBMCs. The samples were drawn from two sources: the first 160 participants of the ongoing ImmuneRACE study, and 1,000 to 1,500 subjects contributed by 6 global collaborators.

On this clone itself: Its antigen is still unknown. No base-level quality is on record; no much larger clone is a single base apart.

TCRbeta CDR3 regions were amplified from genomic DNA by means of the immunoSEQ Assay, a bias-controlled multiplex PCR. The source study handled its data this way. The number of nucleated cells in each sample was estimated from the amplification of reference gene primers within the assay. Sequence reads were collapsed and filtered to measure the absolute abundance of every unique TCRbeta CDR3 rearrangement. For each sample, productive Simpson clonality was calculated as the square root of Simpson's diversity index over productive rearrangements. TCRdb retrieved this table from immuneACCESS and kept in-frame rearrangements only. Not all clones are present; in checked studies, unresolved V genes account for under half, and no reason is known for the remainder. The V and J calls and clone size were taken over from that table, and D and trimming were inferred from the DNA. This sample gives more than 300,000 clones in total; about nine tenths of them show up just once. Around 4% of the sample is taken by the ten largest.

Enrolling through a virtual design, the prospective study's participants ranged in age from roughly 18 to 89 years and lived across approximately 25 United States geographic areas. To assign participants to cohorts, the prospective study relied on clinical history that participants themselves reported in a screening survey and a study questionnaire. Recovered participants in ImmuneRACE Cohort 3 were defined as having two consecutive negative NP/OP PCR tests, clearance from a healthcare professional, or resolution of symptoms. In the prospective study, mobile phlebotomists collected whole blood, serum and a nasopharyngeal or oropharyngeal swab from each participant. Participants in the prospective study had the option to provide additional blood draws and questionnaires over an approximately 2-month period. Before DNA extraction, prospective study blood samples were shipped either frozen or at room temperature.

What the study reported, not specific to this receptor: The amount of clinical and demographic metadata varied by source and participant and was provided uncurated.

The sequence was collected from a man aged 30 to 45 who had recovered from COVID-19. Sequencing was carried out using PBMCs or T cells enriched from blood (not recorded which).

The DNA sequence is as follows: TGTGCCAGCAGTTCGGGTATTAATAATTCACCCCTCCACTTT. This encodes CASSSGINNSPLHF. In this chain, TRBV28 is recombined with TRBJ1-6, with the D gene uncertain. CDR1 and CDR2 are drawn from the germline V gene: MDHEN, SYDVKM. Relative to germline, V is 4 bases shorter and J is 5 bases shorter, with 9 bases between their ends. The CDR3 numbers 14 residues from cysteine through phenylalanine. Here the CDR3 DNA is all that survives: 42 bases in frame from base 1. The full variable domain, completed from the reference TRBV28 and TRBJ1-6 proteins outside the CDR3, reads DVKVTQSSRYLVKRTGEKVFLECVQDMDHENMFWYRQDPGLGLRLIYFSYDVKMKEKGDIPEGYSVSREKKERFSLILESASTNQTSMYLCASSSGINNSPLHFGNGTRLTVT.